The clone carrying this TCR beta chain was recorded at least ten times. What it recognizes is unknown. The data are from a study of metastatic and nonmetastatic thyroid tumors. At the level of the study: Samples came from malignant and benign thyroid patients, and repertoires were compared across blood and tumor or nodule tissue. Study results and caveats: Across blood and tumor, TCR beta diversity in malignant thyroid tumors was reportedly significantly higher than in benign nodules.

This CDR3 has 14 amino acids. V was clipped by 7 bases and J by 1 base, with 13 bases between them. Germline CDR1 is SQVTM and CDR2 is ANQGSEA. No treatment had been given to any patient before thyroid surgery. Original data processing: It was from CDR3 differences across clinicopathological groups that a distant-metastasis classifier for papillary thyroid cancer was built. MiXCR reprocessed the PCR reads for TCRdb. The V and J calls follow TCRdb's processing rather than the paper's. Found here are 22,000 or so clones, roughly 22% of them singletons; the top ten hold about 12%. The specimen sequenced was tumor tissue. The TCR was taken from a female donor with papillary thyroid cancer or a benign thyroid nodule (not recorded which). Some clones in this sample may be carry-over from other donors' samples. The V and J genes are TRBV29-1 and TRBJ2-2, with D perhaps matching TRBD1 or TRBD2 (6 bases each). DNA of the CDR3: TGCAGCGCCCAAGGGGGGTGGAACACCGGGGAGCTGTTTTTT. Its translation is CSAQGGWNTGELFF.